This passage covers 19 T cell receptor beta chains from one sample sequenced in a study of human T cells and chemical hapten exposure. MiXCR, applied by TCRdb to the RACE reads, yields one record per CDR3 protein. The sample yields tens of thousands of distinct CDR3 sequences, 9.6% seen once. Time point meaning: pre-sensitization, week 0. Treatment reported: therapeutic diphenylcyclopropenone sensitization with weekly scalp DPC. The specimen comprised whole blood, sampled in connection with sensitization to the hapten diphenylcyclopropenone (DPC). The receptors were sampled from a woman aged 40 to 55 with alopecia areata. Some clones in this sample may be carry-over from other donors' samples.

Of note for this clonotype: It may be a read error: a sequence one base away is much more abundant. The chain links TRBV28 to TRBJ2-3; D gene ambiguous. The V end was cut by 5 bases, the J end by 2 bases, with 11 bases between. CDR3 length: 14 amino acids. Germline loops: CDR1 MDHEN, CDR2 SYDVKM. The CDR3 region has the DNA TGTGCCAGCAGTCCCCCTCACACCACAGATACGCAGTATTTT. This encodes CASSPPHTTDTQYF.

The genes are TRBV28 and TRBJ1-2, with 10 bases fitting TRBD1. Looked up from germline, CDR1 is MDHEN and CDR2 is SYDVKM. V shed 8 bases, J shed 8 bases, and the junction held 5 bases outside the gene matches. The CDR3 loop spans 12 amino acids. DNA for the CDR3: TGTGCCAGCGCCGACAGGGGGCAAGGCTACACCTTC. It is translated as CASADRGQGYTF.

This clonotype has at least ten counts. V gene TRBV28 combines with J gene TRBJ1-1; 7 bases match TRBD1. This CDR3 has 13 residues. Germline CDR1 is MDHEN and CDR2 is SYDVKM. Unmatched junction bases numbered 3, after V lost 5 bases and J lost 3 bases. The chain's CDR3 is CASSPQGYTEAFF. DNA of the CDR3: TGTGCCAGCAGTCCACAGGGGTACACTGAAGCTTTCTTT.

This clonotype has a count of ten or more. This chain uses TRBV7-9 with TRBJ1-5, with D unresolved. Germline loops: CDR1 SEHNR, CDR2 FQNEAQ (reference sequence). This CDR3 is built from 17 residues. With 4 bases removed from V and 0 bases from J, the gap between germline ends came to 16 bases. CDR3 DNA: TGTGCCAGCAGCTCGGGGATCGGACCTTATAGCAATCAGCCCCAGCATTTT. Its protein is CASSSGIGPYSNQPQHF. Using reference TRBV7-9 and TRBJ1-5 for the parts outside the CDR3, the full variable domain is DTGVSQNPRHKITKRGQNVTFRCDPISEHNRLYWYRQTLGQGPEFLTYFQNEAQLEKSRLLSDRFSAERPKGSFSTLEIQRTEQGDSAMYLCASSSGIGPYSNQPQHFGDGTRLSIL.

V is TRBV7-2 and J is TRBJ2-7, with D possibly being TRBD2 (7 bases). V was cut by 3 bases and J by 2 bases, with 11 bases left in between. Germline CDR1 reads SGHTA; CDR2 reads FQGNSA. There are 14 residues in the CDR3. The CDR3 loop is CASSFGGGPYEQYF. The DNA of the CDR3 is TGTGCCAGCAGCTTTGGGGGGGGCCCCTACGAGCAGTACTTC.

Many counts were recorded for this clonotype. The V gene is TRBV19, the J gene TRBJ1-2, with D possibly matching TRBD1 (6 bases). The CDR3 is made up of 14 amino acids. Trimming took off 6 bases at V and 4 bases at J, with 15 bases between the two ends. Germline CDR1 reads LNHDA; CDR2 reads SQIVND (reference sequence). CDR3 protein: CASRTIGQLYGYTF. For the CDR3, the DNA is TGTGCCAGTAGGACAATAGGACAGCTCTATGGCTACACCTTC.

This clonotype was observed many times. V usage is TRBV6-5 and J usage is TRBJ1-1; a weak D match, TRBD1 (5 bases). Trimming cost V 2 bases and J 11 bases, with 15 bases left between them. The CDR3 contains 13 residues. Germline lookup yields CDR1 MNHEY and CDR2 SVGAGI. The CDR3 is CASSYGVRGRAFF. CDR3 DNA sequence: TGTGCCAGCAGTTACGGGGTGAGGGGACGGGCTTTCTTT.

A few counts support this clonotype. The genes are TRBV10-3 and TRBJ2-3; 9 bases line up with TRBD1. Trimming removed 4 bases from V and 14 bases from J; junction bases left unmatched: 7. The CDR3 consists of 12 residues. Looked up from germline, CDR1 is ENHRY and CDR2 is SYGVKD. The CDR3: CAISAAGTGSYF. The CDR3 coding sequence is TGTGCCATCAGTGCTGCCGGGACAGGGTCGTATTTT.

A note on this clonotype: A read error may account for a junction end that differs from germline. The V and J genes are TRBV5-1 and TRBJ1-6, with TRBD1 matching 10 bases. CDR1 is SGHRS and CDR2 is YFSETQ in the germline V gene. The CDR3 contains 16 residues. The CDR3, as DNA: TGCGCCAGCAGCTCGGGGACAGGGGAAAGAAATTCAACCCTCCACTTT. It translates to CASSSGTGERNSTLHF.

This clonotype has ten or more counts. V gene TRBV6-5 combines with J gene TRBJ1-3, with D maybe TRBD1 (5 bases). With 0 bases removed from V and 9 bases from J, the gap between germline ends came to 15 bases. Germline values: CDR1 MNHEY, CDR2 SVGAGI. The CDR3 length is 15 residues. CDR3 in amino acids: CASSYSMATGATIYF. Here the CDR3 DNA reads TGTGCCAGCAGTTACTCCATGGCAACCGGGGCCACCATATATTTT.

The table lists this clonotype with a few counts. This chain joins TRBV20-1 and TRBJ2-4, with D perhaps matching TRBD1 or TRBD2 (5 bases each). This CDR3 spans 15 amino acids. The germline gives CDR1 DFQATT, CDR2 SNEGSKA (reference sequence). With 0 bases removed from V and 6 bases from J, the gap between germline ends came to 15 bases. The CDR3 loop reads CSARDGHWGINIQYF. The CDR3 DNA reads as TGCAGTGCTAGAGACGGCCATTGGGGGATAAACATTCAGTACTTC.

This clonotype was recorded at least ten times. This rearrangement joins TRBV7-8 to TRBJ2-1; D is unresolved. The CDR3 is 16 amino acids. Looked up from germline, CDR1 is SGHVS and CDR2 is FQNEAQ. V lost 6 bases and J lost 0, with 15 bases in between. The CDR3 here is CASSLFAGGSYNEQFF. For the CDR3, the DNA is TGTGCCAGCAGTCTATTTGCTGGCGGCTCCTACAATGAGCAGTTCTTC.

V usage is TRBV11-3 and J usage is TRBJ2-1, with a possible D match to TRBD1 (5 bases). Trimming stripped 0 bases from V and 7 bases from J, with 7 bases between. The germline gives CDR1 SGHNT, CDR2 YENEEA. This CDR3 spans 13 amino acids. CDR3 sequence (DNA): TGTGCCAGCAGCTTAGATCAGGGAAATGAGCAGTTCTTC. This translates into CASSLDQGNEQFF. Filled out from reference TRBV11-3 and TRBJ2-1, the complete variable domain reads EAGVVQSPRYKIIEKKQPVAFWCNPISGHNTLYWYLQNLGQGPELLIRYENEEAVDDSQLPKDRFSAERLKGVDSTLKIQPAELGDSAVYLCASSLDQGNEQFFGPGTRLTVL.

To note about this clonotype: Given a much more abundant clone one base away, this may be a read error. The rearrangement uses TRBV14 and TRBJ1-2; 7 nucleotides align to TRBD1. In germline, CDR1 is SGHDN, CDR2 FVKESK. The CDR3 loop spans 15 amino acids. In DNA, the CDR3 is TGTACCAGCAGCCAAGGGACAGCTCTTAACTATGGCTACACCTTC. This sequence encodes CTSSQGTALNYGYTF.

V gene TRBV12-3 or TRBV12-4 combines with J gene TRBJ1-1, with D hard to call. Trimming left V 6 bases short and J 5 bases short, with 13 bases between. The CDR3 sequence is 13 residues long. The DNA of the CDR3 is TGTGCCAGCAGCTTAAATCTTGGAACTGAAGCTTTCTTT. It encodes CASSLNLGTEAFF.

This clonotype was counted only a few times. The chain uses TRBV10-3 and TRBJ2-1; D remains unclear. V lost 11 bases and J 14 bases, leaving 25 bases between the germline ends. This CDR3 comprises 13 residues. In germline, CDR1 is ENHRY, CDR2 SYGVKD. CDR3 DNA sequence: TGTGCCTACGACGTGATAGGGAATGAGGAGAAGTTCTTC. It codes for CAYDVIGNEEKFF.

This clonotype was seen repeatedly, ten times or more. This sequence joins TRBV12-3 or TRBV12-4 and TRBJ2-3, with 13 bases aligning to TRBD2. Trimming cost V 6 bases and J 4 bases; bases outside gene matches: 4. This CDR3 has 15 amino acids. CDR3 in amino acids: CASRPTSGGADTQYF. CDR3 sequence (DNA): TGTGCCAGCAGACCTACTAGCGGGGGGGCAGATACGCAGTATTTT.

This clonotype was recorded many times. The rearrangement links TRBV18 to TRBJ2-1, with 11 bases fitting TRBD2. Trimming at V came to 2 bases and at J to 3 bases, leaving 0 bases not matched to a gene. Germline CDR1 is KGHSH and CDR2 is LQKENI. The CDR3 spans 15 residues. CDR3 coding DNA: TGTGCCAGCTCACCAACTAGCGGGGGCTACAATGAGCAGTTCTTC. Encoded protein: CASSPTSGGYNEQFF.

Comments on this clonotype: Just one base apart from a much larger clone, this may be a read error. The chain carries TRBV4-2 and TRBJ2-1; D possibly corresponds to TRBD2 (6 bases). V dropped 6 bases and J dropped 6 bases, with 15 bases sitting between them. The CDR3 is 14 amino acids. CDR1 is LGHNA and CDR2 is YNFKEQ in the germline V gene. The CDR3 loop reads CASRRDSDLNEQFF. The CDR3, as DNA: TGTGCCAGCAGGCGGGACTCTGACCTCAATGAGCAGTTCTTC.